A selection of T cell receptor beta chains follows, all from one sample in a study of T cell repertoires in cytomegalovirus infection. Which antigens these TCRs recognize remains unknown. TCRdb passed the reads through MiXCR, listing each CDR3 protein once. The sample comprises about 920,000 distinct CDR3 sequences, 30% to 40% of which are singletons, and 13% rests with the top ten. The starting material was cultured CD8+ T cells from PBMCs, obtained from culture after CMV antigen stimulation. These receptors all stem from a human donor in good health (CMV status not recorded). Some clones in this sample may be carry-over from other donors' samples. Both conserved end residues are trimmed from each CDR3.

J gene	CDR3 length	V gene	CDR3 protein
TRBJ2-7	15	TRBV5-1	ASSLSVDTAYYYEQY
TRBJ2-1	14	TRBV27	ASSLLLGQVNNEQF
TRBJ2-5	12	TRBV11-1	AGIQGLRQETQY
TRBJ2-7	12	TRBV27	ASSSRQVSYEQY
TRBJ2-5	12	TRBV5-6	ASSLRMLKETQY
TRBJ1-2	19	TRBV10-3	AISESIVLMDRGPANYGYT
TRBJ1-2	13	TRBV5-5	ASSLDGTGAYGYT
TRBJ2-7	13	TRBV7-8	ASSQGLAVAYEQY
TRBJ2-1	12	TRBV6-5	ASSVAGNPIGQF
TRBJ1-1	14	TRBV4-1	ASSHLQADMNTEAF
TRBJ2-1	10	TRBV27	ASTGPYNEQF
TRBJ1-1	12	TRBV9	ASGRTDKNTEAF
TRBJ1-2	13	TRBV29-1	SVGQAGTSNYGYT
TRBJ1-5	13	TRBV12-5	ASGLSGGGNQPQH
TRBJ1-1	11	TRBV7-2	ASREELNTEAF
TRBJ2-2	10	TRBV6-5	ASFGGTGELF
TRBJ1-2	10	TRBV12-3/TRBV12-4	ASSFQAGGYT
TRBJ2-5	14	TRBV7-4	VSSDNSGIPRETQY
TRBJ2-6	9	TRBV6-1	ASSSGWVLT
TRBJ2-1	13	TRBV7-6	ASSPGLGPSDEQF